The next 7 T cell receptor beta chains were all read from a single sample in a study of OX40 agonist ivuxolimab in advanced cancers. The receptor library was made with the immunoSEQ multiplex PCR assay. TCRdb mirrors the immuneACCESS table, restricted to in-frame sequences. Some clones are absent from its copies; in checked studies, under half trace to an unresolved V gene, and the reason for the others is unknown. This sample comprises roughly 80,000 clones, just under 85% of them detected only once. The ten largest clonotypes hold around 2% of the sample. The specimen was CD4+ or CD8+ T cells sorted from blood, collected in a trial of the OX40 agonist ivuxolimab. The receptors originated from an adult with an advanced solid tumor such as melanoma, head and neck, liver or kidney cancer.

On this clone itself: The limits of the CDR3 on the DNA are not certain, so only TCRdb's listed CDR3 is given. The V and J genes are TRBV28 and TRBJ1-2; the table calls TRBD1, which could not be checked here. The CDR3 spans 18 residues, counting both ends. The V gene's germline CDR1 is MDHEN and CDR2 SYDVKM. This CDR3 is CASSLGTGQGRVSAGYTF.

The rearrangement joins TRBV13 to TRBJ2-1, with 10 nucleotides matching TRBD2. The CDR3 length is 18 residues. The V gene's germline CDR1 is PRHDT and CDR2 FYEKMQ (reference sequence). The V gene end was trimmed by 5 bases and the J gene end by 5 bases; junction bases not matched to a gene: 15. In nucleotides, the CDR3 is TGTGCCAGCAGCCCAGATGAAGCCGGGACTAGCGTAAACAATGAGCAGTTCTTC. This gives the protein CASSPDEAGTSVNNEQFF. Together with reference TRBV13 and TRBJ2-1, the CDR3 gives the full variable domain: AAGVIQSPRHLIKEKRETATLKCYPIPRHDTVYWYQQGPGQDPQFLISFYEKMQSDKGSIPDRFSAQQFSDYHSELNMSSLELGDSALYFCASSPDEAGTSVNNEQFFGPGTRLTVL.

The rearrangement links TRBV11-1 to TRBJ2-1, with 8 bases that match TRBD2. The J segment lost 7 bases and the V segment lost 3 bases, leaving 8 bases of the junction unmatched. CDR3 length equals 15 residues. Germline V gene data show CDR1 as SGHAT and CDR2 as FQDESV (reference sequence). CDR3 coding DNA: TGTGCCAGCAGCTTCGGGAGGGACGGTTTAAATGAGCAGTTCTTC. Its protein product is CASSFGRDGLNEQFF.

The chain carries TRBV19 and TRBJ1-6; 9 nucleotides agree with TRBD1. The CDR3 runs to 15 residues. Per the germline V gene, CDR1 is LNHDA and CDR2 is SQIVND (reference sequence). The V segment lost 6 bases and the J segment 9 bases; nucleotides outside the gene matches: 9. CDR3 protein: CASRRRTGEGSPLHF. CDR3 in DNA: TGTGCCAGTAGGAGGAGGACAGGGGAGGGTTCACCCCTCCACTTT.

The CDR3 protein is CASSLPGNQPQHF. CDR3 DNA sequence: TGTGCCAGCAGTCTACCGGGGAATCAGCCCCAGCATTTT. The chain uses TRBV28 and TRBJ1-5; D gene ambiguous. CDR3 size: 13 residues. V dropped 5 bases and J dropped 4 bases, with 9 bases sitting between them. CDR1 and CDR2 from the germline V gene are MDHEN and SYDVKM.

The rearrangement links TRBV2 to TRBJ2-5, with 13 nucleotides matching TRBD2. The CDR3 has 17 amino acids. The junction had 13 bases not matched to a gene; V was cut back by 10 bases and J by 2 bases. CDR1 and CDR2 from the germline V gene are SNHLY and FYNNEI. CDR3 residues: CATQRLAGGSRQETQYF. In nucleotides, the CDR3 is TGTGCCACACAAAGACTAGCGGGGGGATCGAGACAAGAGACCCAGTACTTC.

The chain is built from TRBV9 and TRBJ2-2; unclear D gene. The germline V and J ends were trimmed by 9 bases and 1 base, with 13 bases remaining between them. CDR3 length: 14 residues. Germline lookup yields CDR1 SGDLS and CDR2 YYNGEE. The chain's CDR3 is CATSYGLNTGELFF. The CDR3 nucleotides read TGTGCCACCTCCTATGGGTTGAACACCGGGGAGCTGTTTTTT.